The 6 T cell receptor beta chains below were found in one sample sequenced in a study of blood T cell repertoires in COVID-19. Generated by immunoSEQ multiplex PCR, the TCRdb table keeps only in-frame clones and is missing some. This sample has 250,000 to 300,000 clones, with approximately 91% found just once. Sequenced: PBMCs or T cells enriched from blood (not recorded which). The source is a woman between 40 and 50 years old with acute COVID-19.

The rearrangement joins TRBV27 to TRBJ1-2, with 10 positions matching TRBD1. The CDR3 length is 20 residues. Germline V CDR1 and CDR2: MNHEY, SMNVEV (reference sequence). The V and J ends lost 2 bases and 3 bases, in that order; junction bases with no gene match: 18. The DNA for the CDR3 is TGTGCCAGCAGTTTAAGGGCCGTGTCGGGGGGACAGGGGACCTACTATGGCTACACCTTC. It is translated as CASSLRAVSGGQGTYYGYTF.

This chain connects TRBV27 to TRBJ1-6, with D perhaps matching TRBD1 (5 bases). The germline gives CDR1 MNHEY, CDR2 SMNVEV (reference sequence). CDR3 length: 16 residues. Trimming removed 2 bases at V and 3 bases at J, with 11 bases between. CDR3 region: CASSLGPGCYNSPLHF. The CDR3 DNA is TGTGCCAGCAGTTTAGGGCCAGGGTGCTATAATTCACCCCTCCACTTT.

This chain joins TRBV6-5 and TRBJ1-2, with 7 bases that match TRBD1. Germline V gene sequence: CDR1 MNHEY, CDR2 SVGAGI. V trimming: 8 bases; J trimming: 8 bases; junction bases outside the gene matches: 8. CDR3 size: 12 residues. CDR3 in DNA: TGTGCCAGCGGGAACAGGGGATTCGGCTACACCTTC. It encodes CASGNRGFGYTF.

The rearrangement uses TRBV28 and TRBJ1-2; maybe TRBD1 (5 bases). Germline V gene data show CDR1 as MDHEN and CDR2 as SYDVKM. The CDR3 has 15 residues. V shed 6 bases and J shed 4 bases, with 18 bases lying between them. CDR3 sequence reads: CASRPSGAGGYGYTF. The CDR3 region has the DNA TGTGCCAGCAGGCCGTCAGGCGCGGGGGGCTATGGCTACACCTTC.

The chain uses TRBV7-2 and TRBJ2-3, with 7 bases aligning to TRBD2. V dropped 3 bases and J dropped 2; count of bases not matched to a gene: 5. The CDR3 loop spans 15 amino acids. From germline, CDR1 is SGHTA and CDR2 FQGNSA. Here the CDR3 DNA reads TGTGCCAGCAGCTTTCGCGGGGGTTCCACAGATACGCAGTATTTT. This sequence encodes CASSFRGGSTDTQYF.

The chain is built from TRBV28 and TRBJ1-5; D call uncertain. CDR3 length: 15 amino acids. Germline V CDR1 and CDR2: MDHEN, SYDVKM. Between the trimmed V and J ends, which lost 6 bases and 3 bases, there was a span of 15 bases. CDR3 bases: TGTGCCAGCAGCAACTTTTTCGCGGACAATCAGCCCCAGCATTTT. Its protein product is CASSNFFADNQPQHF.